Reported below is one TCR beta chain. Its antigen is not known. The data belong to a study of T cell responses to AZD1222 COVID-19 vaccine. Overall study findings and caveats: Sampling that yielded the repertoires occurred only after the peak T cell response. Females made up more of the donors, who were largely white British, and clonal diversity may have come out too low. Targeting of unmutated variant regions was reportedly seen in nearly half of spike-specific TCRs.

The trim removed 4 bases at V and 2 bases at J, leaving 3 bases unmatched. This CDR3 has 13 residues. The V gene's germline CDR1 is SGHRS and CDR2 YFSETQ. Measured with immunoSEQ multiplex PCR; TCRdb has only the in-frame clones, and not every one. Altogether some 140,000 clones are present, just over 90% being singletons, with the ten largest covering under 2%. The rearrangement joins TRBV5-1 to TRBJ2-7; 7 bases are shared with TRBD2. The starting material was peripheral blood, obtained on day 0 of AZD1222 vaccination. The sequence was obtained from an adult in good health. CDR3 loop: CASSRGLAYEQYF. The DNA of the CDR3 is TGCGCCAGCAGCAGAGGACTAGCCTACGAGCAGTACTTC.